These 5 T cell receptor beta chains were all obtained from the same sample, sequenced in a study of neurological immune-mediated disorders. TCRdb re-called the 5' RACE reads with MiXCR, one entry per CDR3 protein. Among about 58,000 distinct CDR3 sequences listed, roughly 4% were seen once. Specimen: PBMCs. The receptor source for this set is a man younger than 40 with multiple sclerosis.

This clonotype was seen at least ten times. The CDR3 DNA reads TGTGCCAGCAGCTTAGGAAGAGGTCCCCTCACAGATACGCAGTATTTT. It codes for CASSLGRGPLTDTQYF. This chain joins TRBV7-3 and TRBJ2-3; D gene unclear. The CDR3 runs 16 residues. The germline gives CDR1 SGHTA, CDR2 FQGTGA. V was pared by 2 bases and J by 2 bases, with 14 bases between. Using reference TRBV7-3 and TRBJ2-3 for the parts outside the CDR3, the full variable domain is GAGVSQTPSNKVTEKGKYVELRCDPISGHTALYWYRQSLGQGPEFLIYFQGTGAADDSGLPNDRFFAVRPEGSVSTLKIQRTERGDSAVYLCASSLGRGPLTDTQYFGPGTRLTVL.

This clonotype was detected ten times or more. The V call is TRBV10-3, the J call TRBJ1-2, with TRBD1 identical over 7 bases. This CDR3 region has 15 residues. V trimming: 4 bases; J trimming: 0 bases; junction bases outside the gene matches: 5. Per germline, CDR1 ENHRY and CDR2 SYGVKD. CDR3 DNA sequence: TGTGCCATCAGTGGTACAGGGGAAACTAACTATGGCTACACCTTC. It yields the protein CAISGTGETNYGYTF.

Ten or more counts support this clonotype. The genes are TRBV5-1 and TRBJ2-5, with D perhaps TRBD1 (5 bases). Germline V CDR1 and CDR2: SGHRS, YFSETQ. The CDR3 totals 14 residues. V was cut by 4 bases and J by 5 bases, with 15 bases left in between. In DNA, the CDR3 is TGCGCCAGCAGCCAACCAAGGGGTATGGAGACCCAGTACTTC. Protein sequence: CASSQPRGMETQYF.

This clonotype appeared many times. The V gene is TRBV4-2, the J gene TRBJ2-2, with 9 nucleotides matching TRBD1. The junction had 7 bases not matched to a gene; V was cut back by 0 bases and J by 5 bases. The CDR3 is made up of 17 amino acids. Per the germline V gene, CDR1 is LGHNA and CDR2 is YNFKEQ. The CDR3 bases are TGTGCCAGCAGCCAAGACCGGGACAGGGTCCGGACCGGGGAGCTGTTTTTT. Its protein product is CASSQDRDRVRTGELFF.

The table lists this clonotype with many counts. The V and J genes are TRBV4-1 and TRBJ2-7; 7 bases align to TRBD1. With V trimmed by 4 bases and J by 5 bases, 8 bases remained unmatched. Germline loops: CDR1 MGHRA, CDR2 YSYEKL. The CDR3 runs 14 residues. The CDR3 DNA sequence: TGCGCCAGCAGCCCCCGACAGGGTCTTCACGAGCAGTACTTC. Translation: CASSPRQGLHEQYF.